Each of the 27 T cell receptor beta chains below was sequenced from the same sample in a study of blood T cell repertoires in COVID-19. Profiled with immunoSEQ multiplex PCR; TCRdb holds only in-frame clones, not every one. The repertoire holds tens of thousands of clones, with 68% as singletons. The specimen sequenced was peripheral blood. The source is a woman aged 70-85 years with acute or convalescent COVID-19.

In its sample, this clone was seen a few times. CDR3 in amino acids: CASSLGQGSGYTF. In DNA form, the CDR3 reads TGTGCCAGCAGCTTGGGACAGGGGAGCGGCTACACCTTC. This chain connects TRBV7-9 to TRBJ1-2, with 10 bases identical to TRBD1. V shed 3 bases, J shed 8 bases, and the junction held 3 bases outside the gene matches. The CDR3 has 13 residues. Per germline, CDR1 SEHNR and CDR2 FQNEAQ (reference sequence).

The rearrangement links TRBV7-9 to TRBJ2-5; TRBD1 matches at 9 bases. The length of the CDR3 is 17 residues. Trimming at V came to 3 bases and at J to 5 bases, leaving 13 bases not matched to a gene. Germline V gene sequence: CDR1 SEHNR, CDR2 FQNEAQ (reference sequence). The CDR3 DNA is TGTGCCAGCAGCTTGTGGTCCGGGACAGGGTACGGGGAGACCCAGTACTTC. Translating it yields CASSLWSGTGYGETQYF.

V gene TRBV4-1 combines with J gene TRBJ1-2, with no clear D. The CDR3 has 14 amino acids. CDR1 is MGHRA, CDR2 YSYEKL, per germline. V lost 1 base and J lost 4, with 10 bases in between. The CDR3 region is CASSQVPSPYGYTF. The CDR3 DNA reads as TGCGCCAGCAGCCAAGTTCCCAGTCCCTATGGCTACACCTTC.

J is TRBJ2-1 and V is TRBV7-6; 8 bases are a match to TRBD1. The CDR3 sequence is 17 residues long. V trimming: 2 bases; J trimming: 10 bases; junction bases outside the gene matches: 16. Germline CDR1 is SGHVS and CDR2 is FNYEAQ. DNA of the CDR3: TGTGCCAGCAGCTTAACTCCTCCAGGACAGGGAAGGGGCGAGCAGTTCTTC. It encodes CASSLTPPGQGRGEQFF.

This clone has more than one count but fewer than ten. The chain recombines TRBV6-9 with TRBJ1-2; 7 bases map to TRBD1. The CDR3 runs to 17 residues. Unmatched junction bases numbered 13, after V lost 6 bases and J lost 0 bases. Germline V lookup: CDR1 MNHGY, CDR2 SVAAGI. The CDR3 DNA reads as TGTGCCAGCAGCTGGAATTTGGACAGGCGGTCTAACTATGGCTACACCTTC. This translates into CASSWNLDRRSNYGYTF.

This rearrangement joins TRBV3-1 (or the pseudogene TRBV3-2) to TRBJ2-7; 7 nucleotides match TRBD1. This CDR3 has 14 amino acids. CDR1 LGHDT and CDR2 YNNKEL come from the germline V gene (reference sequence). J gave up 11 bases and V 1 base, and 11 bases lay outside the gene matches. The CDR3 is CASSQGPRGRGEYF. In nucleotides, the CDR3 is TGTGCCAGCAGCCAAGGCCCTAGGGGGCGCGGAGAGTACTTC.

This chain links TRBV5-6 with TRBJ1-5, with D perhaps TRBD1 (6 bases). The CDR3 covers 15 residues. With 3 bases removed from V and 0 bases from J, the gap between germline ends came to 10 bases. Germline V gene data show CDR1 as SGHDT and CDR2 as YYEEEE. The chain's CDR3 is CASSSRGYSNQPQHF. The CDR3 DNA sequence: TGTGCCAGCAGCTCCAGGGGTTATAGCAATCAGCCCCAGCATTTT.

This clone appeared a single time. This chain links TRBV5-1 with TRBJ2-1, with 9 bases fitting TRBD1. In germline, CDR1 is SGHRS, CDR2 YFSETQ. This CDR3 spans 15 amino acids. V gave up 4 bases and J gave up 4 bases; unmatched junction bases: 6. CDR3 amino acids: CASSPDRGGYNEQFF. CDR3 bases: TGCGCCAGCAGCCCGGACAGGGGCGGGTACAATGAGCAGTTCTTC.

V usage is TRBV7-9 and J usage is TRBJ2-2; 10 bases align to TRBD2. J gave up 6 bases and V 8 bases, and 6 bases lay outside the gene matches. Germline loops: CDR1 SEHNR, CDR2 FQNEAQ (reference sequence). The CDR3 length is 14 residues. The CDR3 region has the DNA TGTGCCAGCCATAGCGGGGGGACGTCCGGGGAGCTGTTTTTT. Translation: CASHSGGTSGELFF.

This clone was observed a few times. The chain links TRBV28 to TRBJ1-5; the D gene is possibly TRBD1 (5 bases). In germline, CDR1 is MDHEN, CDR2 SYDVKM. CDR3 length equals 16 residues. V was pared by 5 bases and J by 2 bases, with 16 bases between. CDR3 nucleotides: TGTGCCAGCAGTCAACCCCAGGGTATCGGCAATCAGCCCCAGCATTTT. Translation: CASSQPQGIGNQPQHF.

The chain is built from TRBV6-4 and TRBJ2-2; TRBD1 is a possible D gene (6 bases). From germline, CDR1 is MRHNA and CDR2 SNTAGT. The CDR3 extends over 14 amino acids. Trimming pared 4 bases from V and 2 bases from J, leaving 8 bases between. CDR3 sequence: CASSGQDNTGELFF. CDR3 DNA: TGTGCCAGCAGTGGACAGGACAACACCGGGGAGCTGTTTTTT.

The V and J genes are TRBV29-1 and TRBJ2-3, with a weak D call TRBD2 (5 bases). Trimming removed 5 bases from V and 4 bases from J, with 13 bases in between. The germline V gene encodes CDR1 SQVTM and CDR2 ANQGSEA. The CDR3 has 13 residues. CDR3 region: CSVPAAAADTQYF. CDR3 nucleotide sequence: TGCAGCGTTCCTGCAGCGGCGGCAGATACGCAGTATTTT.

CDR3 residues: CASSQVGVSPLHF. CDR3 sequence (DNA): TGCGCCAGCAGCCAAGTAGGGGTTTCACCCCTCCACTTT. This chain links TRBV4-1 with TRBJ1-6, with D perhaps matching TRBD1 (5 bases). The CDR3 has 13 residues. V lost 1 base and J 9 bases, leaving 7 bases between the germline ends. The germline CDR1 and CDR2 sequences are MGHRA and YSYEKL.

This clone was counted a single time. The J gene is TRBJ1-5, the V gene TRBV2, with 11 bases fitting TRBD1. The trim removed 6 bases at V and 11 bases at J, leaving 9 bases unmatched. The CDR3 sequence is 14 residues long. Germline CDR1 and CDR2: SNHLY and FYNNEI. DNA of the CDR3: TGTGCCAGCAGAGGACAGGGGGCCCGAGGGGCCCAGCATTTT. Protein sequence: CASRGQGARGAQHF. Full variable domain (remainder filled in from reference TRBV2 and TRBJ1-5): EPEVTQTPSHQVTQMGQEVILRCVPISNHLYFYWYRQILGQKVEFLVSFYNNEISEKSEIFDDQFSVERPDGSNFTLKIRSTKLEDSAMYFCASRGQGARGAQHFGDGTRLSIL.

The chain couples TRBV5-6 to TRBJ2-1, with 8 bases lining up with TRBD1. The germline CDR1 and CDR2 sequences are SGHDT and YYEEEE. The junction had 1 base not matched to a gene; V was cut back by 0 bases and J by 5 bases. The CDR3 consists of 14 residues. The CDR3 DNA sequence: TGTGCCAGCAGCTTGGGGACAGGGAACAATGAGCAGTTCTTC. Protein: CASSLGTGNNEQFF. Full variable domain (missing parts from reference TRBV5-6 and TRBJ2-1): DAGVTQSPTHLIKTRGQQVTLRCSPKSGHDTVSWYQQALGQGPQFIFQYYEEEERQRGNFPDRFSGHQFPNYSSELNVNALLLGDSALYLCASSLGTGNNEQFFGPGTRLTVL.

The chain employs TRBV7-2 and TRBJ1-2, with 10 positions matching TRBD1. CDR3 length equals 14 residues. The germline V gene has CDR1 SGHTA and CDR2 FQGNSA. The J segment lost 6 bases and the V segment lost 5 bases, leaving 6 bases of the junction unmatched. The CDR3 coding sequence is TGTGCCAGCAGCAGAAGGGGGACAGGGGATGGCTACACCTTC. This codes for CASSRRGTGDGYTF. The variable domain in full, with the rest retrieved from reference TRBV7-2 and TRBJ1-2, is GAGVSQSPSNKVTEKGKDVELRCDPISGHTALYWYRQSLGQGLEFLIYFQGNSAPDKSGLPSDRFSAERTGGSVSTLTIQRTQQEDSAVYLCASSRRGTGDGYTFGSGTRLTVV.

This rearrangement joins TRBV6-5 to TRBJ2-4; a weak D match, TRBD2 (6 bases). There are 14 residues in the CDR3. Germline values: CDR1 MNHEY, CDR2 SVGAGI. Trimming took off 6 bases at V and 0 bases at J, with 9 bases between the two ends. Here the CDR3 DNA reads TGTGCCAGCAGCCTAGCGCCAGCCAAAAACATTCAGTACTTC. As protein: CASSLAPAKNIQYF.

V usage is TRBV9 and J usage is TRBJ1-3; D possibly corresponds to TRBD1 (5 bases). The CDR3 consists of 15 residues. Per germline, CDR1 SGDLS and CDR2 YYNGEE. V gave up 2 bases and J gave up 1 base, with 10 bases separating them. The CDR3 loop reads CASSVAGWSGNTIYF. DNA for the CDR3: TGTGCCAGCAGCGTGGCAGGGTGGTCTGGAAACACCATATATTTT.

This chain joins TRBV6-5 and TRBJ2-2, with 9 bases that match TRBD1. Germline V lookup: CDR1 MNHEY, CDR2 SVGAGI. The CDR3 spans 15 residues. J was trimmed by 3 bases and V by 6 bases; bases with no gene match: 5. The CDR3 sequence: CASRFDRGYTGELFF. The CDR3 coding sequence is TGTGCCAGCAGATTCGACAGGGGGTACACCGGGGAGCTGTTTTTT.

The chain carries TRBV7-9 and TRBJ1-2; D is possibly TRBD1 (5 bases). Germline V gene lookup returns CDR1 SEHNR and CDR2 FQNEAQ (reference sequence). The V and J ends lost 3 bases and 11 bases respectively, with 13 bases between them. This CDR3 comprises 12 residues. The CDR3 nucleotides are TGTGCCAGCAGCTTTGACGACAGTGCGTACACCTTC. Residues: CASSFDDSAYTF.

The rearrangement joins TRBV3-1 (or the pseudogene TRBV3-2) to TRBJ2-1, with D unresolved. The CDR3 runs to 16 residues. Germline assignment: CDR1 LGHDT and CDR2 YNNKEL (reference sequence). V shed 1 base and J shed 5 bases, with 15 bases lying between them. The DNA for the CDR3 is TGTGCCAGCAGCCAAGGAAGGTACTACCGAGACAATGAGCAGTTCTTC. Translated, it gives CASSQGRYYRDNEQFF.

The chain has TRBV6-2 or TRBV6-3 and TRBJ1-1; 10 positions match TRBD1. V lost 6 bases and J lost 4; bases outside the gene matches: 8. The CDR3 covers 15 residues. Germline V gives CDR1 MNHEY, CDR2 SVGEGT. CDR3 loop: CASSSPDRGGTEAFF. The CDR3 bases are TGTGCCAGCAGCTCCCCGGACAGGGGGGGCACTGAAGCTTTCTTT.

Here the CDR3 DNA reads TGTGCCAGCAGCACCCGACAGGGGTACAATGAGCAGTTCTTC. This encodes CASSTRQGYNEQFF. This chain links TRBV5-5 with TRBJ2-1; 8 bases match TRBD1. This CDR3 has 14 residues. The J segment lost 4 bases and the V segment lost 4 bases, leaving 4 bases of the junction unmatched. Germline assignment: CDR1 SGHKS and CDR2 YYEKEE (reference sequence).

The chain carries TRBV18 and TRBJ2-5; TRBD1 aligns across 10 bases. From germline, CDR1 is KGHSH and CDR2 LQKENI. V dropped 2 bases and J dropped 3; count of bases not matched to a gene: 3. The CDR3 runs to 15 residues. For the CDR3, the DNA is TGTGCCAGCTCACCAACCGGGACAGGGGAAGAGACCCAGTACTTC. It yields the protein CASSPTGTGEETQYF.

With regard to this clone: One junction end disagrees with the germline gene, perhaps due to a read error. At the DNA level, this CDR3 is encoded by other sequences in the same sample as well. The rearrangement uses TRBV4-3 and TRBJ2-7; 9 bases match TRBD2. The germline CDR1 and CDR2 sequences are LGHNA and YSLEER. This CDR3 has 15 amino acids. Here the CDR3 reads CASSPQPAGGYEQYF. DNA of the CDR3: TGCGCTAGCAGCCCCCAGCCAGCGGGAGGATACGAGCAGTACTTC.

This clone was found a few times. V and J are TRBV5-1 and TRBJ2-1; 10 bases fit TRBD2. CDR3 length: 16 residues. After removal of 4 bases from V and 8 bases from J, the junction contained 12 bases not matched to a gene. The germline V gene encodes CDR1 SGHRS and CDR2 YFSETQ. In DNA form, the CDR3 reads TGCGCCAGCAGCGTCGGGACTAGCGATTCCTTGGATGAGCAGTTCTTC. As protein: CASSVGTSDSLDEQFF.

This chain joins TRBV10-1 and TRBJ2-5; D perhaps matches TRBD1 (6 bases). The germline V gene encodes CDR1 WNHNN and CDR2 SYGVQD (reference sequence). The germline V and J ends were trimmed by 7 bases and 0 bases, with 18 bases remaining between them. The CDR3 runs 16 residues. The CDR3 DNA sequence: TGCGCCAGCACGGGACAAGGTTCTAAGGACCAAGAGACCCAGTACTTC. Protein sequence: CASTGQGSKDQETQYF.